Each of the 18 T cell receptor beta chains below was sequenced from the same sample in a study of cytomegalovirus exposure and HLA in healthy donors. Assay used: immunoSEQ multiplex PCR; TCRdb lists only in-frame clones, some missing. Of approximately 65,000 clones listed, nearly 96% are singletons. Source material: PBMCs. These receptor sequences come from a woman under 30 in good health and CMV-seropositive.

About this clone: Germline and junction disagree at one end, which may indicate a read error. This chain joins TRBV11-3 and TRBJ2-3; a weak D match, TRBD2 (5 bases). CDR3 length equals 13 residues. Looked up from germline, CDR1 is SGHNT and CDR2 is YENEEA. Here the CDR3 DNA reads TGTGCCAGCAGCTTAGGACCGTTTGGGGTCGGGGATTTT. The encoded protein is CASSLGPFGVGDF.

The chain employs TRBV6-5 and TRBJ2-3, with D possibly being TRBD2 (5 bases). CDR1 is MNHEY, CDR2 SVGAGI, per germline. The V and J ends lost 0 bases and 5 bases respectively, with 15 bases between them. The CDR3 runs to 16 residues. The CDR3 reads CASSYSTASRIDTQYF. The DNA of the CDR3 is TGTGCCAGCAGTTACTCGACGGCTAGCCGGATAGATACGCAGTATTTT.

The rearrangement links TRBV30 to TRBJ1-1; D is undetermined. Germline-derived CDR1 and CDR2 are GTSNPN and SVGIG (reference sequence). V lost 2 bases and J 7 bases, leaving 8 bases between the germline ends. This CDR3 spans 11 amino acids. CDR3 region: CAWSSLLEAFF. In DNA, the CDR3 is TGTGCCTGGAGTAGCCTCCTTGAAGCTTTCTTT.

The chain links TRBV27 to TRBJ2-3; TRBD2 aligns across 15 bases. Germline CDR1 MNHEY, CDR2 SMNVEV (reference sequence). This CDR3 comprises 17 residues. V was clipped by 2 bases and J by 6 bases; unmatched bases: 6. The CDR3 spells CASSLTPGLAGGDTQYF. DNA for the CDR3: TGTGCCAGCAGTTTAACCCCAGGACTAGCGGGAGGGGATACGCAGTATTTT.

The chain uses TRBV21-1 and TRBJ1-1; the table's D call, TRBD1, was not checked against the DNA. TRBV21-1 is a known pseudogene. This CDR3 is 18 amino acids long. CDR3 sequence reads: CASSKSNLTGEKSTEAFF. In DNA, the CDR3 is TGTGCCAGCAGCAAAAGTAATTTGACAGGGGAGAAAAGCACTGAAGCTTTCTTT.

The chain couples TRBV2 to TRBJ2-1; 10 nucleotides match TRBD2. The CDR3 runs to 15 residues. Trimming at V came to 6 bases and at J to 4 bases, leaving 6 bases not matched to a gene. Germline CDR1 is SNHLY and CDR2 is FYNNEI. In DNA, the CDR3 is TGTGCCAGCAGGGCACTAGCGGGATGGTACAATGAGCAGTTCTTC. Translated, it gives CASRALAGWYNEQFF.

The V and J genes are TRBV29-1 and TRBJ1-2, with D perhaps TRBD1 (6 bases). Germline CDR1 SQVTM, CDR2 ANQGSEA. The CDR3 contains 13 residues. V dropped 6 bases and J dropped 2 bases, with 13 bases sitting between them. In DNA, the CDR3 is TGCAGCGTGCGTATTACAGGGAACTATGGCTACACCTTC. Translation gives CSVRITGNYGYTF.

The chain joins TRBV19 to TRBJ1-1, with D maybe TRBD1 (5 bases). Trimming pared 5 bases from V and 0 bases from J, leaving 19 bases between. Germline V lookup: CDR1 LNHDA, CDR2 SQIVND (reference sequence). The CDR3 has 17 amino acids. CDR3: CASSAHGTLGLNTEAFF. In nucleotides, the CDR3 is TGTGCCAGTAGTGCTCATGGGACTCTAGGCCTGAACACTGAAGCTTTCTTT.

CDR3 sequence (DNA): TGCGCCAGCAGCCAAGATTCGGTGATGGGAAACACCATATATTTT. This sequence encodes CASSQDSVMGNTIYF. The chain couples TRBV4-1 to TRBJ1-3; the D is unclear. Deletions cut 0 bases from V and 4 bases from J, with 10 bases between. Germline V CDR1 and CDR2: MGHRA, YSYEKL. The CDR3 contains 15 residues.

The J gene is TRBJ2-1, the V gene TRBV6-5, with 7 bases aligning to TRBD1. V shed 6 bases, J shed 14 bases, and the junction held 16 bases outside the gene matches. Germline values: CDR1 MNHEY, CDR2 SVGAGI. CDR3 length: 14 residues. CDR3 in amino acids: CASSYGQASRGKFF. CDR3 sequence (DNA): TGTGCCAGCAGCTATGGACAGGCAAGTCGTGGGAAGTTCTTC.

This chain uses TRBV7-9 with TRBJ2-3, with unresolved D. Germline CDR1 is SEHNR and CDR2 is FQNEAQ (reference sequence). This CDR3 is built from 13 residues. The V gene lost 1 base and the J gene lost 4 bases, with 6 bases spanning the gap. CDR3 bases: TGTGCCAGCAGCTTAGTATCGTCAGATACGCAGTATTTT. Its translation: CASSLVSSDTQYF.

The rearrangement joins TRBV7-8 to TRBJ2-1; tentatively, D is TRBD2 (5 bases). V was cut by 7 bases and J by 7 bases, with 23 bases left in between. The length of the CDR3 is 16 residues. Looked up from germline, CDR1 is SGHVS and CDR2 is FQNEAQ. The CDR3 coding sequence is TGTGCCAGCACCCCCGGGTTTTCTGCGGGTGAAAATGAGCAGTTCTTC. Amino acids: CASTPGFSAGENEQFF.

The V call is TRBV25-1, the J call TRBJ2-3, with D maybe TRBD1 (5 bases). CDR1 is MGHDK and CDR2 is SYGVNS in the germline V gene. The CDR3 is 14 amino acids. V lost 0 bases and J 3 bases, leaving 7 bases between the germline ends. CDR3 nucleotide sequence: TGTGCCAGCAGTGAATATACAGGAACAGATACGCAGTATTTT. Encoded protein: CASSEYTGTDTQYF. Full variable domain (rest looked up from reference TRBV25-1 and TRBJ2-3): EADIYQTPRYLVIGTGKKITLECSQTMGHDKMYWYQQDPGMELHLIHYSYGVNSTEKGDLSSESTVSRIRTEHFPLTLESARPSHTSQYLCASSEYTGTDTQYFGPGTRLTVL.

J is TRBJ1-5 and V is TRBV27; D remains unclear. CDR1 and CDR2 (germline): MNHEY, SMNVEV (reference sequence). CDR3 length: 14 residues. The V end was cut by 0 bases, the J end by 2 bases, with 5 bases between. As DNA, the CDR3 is TGTGCCAGCAGTTTATCTCAGGGCAATCAGCCCCAGCATTTT. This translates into CASSLSQGNQPQHF.

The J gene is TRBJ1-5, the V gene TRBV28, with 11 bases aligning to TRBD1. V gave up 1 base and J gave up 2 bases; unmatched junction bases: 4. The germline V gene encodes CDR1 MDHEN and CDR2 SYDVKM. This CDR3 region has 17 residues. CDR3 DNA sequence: TGTGCCAGCAGTTTATTCGGGACAGGGGGTGGCAATCAGCCCCAGCATTTT. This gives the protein CASSLFGTGGGNQPQHF. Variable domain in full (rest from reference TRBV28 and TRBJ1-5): DVKVTQSSRYLVKRTGEKVFLECVQDMDHENMFWYRQDPGLGLRLIYFSYDVKMKEKGDIPEGYSVSREKKERFSLILESASTNQTSMYLCASSLFGTGGGNQPQHFGDGTRLSIL.

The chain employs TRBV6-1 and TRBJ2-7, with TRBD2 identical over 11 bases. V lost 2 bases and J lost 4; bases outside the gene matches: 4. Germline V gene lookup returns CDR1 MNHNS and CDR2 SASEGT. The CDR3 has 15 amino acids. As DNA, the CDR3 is TGTGCCAGCAGTGAAAGTCTAGCGGGAGGATACGAGCAGTACTTC. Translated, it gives CASSESLAGGYEQYF.

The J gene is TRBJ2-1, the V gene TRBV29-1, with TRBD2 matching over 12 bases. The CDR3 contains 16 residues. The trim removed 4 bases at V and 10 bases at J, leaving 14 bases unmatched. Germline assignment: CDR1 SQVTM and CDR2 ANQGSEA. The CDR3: CSVVRFVTSGSDEQFF. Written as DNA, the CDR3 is TGCAGCGTTGTTAGGTTTGTGACTAGCGGGAGTGACGAGCAGTTCTTC.

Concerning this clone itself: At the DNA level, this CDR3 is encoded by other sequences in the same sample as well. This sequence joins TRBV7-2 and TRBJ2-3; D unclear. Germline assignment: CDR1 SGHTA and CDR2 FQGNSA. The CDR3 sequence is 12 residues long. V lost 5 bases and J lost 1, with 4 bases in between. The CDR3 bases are TGTGCCAGCAGCCCTCGCACAGATACGCAGTATTTT. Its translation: CASSPRTDTQYF.